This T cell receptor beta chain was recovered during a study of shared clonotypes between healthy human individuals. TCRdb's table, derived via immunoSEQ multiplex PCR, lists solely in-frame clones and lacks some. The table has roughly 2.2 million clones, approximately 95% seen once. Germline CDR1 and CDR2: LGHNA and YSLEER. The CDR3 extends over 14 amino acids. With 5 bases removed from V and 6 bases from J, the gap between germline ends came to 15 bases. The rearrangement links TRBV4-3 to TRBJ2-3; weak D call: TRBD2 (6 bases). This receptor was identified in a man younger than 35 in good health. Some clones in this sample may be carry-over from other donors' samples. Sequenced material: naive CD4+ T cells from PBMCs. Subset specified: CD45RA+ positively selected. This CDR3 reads CASSARGGSDTQYF. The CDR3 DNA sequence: TGCGCCAGCAGCGCGCGTGGGGGGTCCGATACGCAGTATTTT.